The rows below give T cell receptor beta chains drawn from one sample of a study of OX40 agonist ivuxolimab in advanced cancers. Sequencing used immunoSEQ multiplex PCR; TCRdb keeps in-frame clones, though not all of them. The table includes 40,000 to 50,000 clones, 88% detected once. Sequencing was performed on CD4+ or CD8+ T cells sorted from blood, taken in a trial of the OX40 agonist ivuxolimab. The receptors here all came from an adult with an advanced solid tumor such as melanoma, head and neck, liver or kidney cancer. Both conserved end residues are part of each CDR3. The D gene is left open where the match is weak. Not all rows give a size; the values are once, few, many and, for expanded clones, a class.

>TRBJ2-1|TRBD2|-|TRBV20-1
CSSSGGVKQFF
TGCAGTTCTAGCGGGGGGGTAAAGCAGTTCTTC
>TRBJ1-6|-|-|TRBV5-6
CASSDRIDSPLHF
TGTGCCAGCAGTGACCGGATTGATTCACCCCTCCACTTT
>TRBJ2-2|-|-|TRBV27
CASSSRPRAATGELFF
TGTGCCAGCAGTTCCCGGCCCCGGGCGGCCACCGGGGAGCTGTTTTTT
>TRBJ1-2|-|-|TRBV2
CASSGGGHYGYTF
TGTGCCAGCAGTGGGGGGGGGCACTATGGCTACACCTTC
>TRBJ2-2|TRBD2|-|TRBV30
CAWSLTSSSTGELFF
TGTGCCTGGAGTTTGACTAGCTCGAGCACCGGGGAGCTGTTTTTT
>TRBJ1-2|-|-|TRBV29-1
CSAGGSGLPRGYTF
TGCAGCGCTGGGGGCTCGGGACTGCCGAGAGGCTACACCTTC
>TRBJ2-1|-|-|TRBV7-1
CASSLGSAGNEQFF
TGTGCCAGCAGCTTAGGGTCAGCGGGCAATGAGCAGTTCTTC
>TRBJ1-2|-|-|TRBV6-6
CAILWDPYGYTF
TGTGCCATCCTGTGGGATCCCTATGGCTACACCTTC
>TRBJ1-6|-|-|TRBV2
CASRGFIGTFSYNSPLHF
TGTGCCAGCAGAGGTTTTATCGGGACTTTCTCCTATAATTCACCCCTCCACTTT
>TRBJ1-4|TRBD1|once|TRBV15
CATREGQSNEKLFF
TGTGCCACCAGAGAGGGACAGTCGAATGAAAAACTGTTTTTT
>TRBJ1-1|-|-|TRBV29-1
CSVEAVMNTEAFF
TGCAGCGTTGAGGCGGTGATGAACACTGAAGCTTTCTTT
>TRBJ2-7|-|-|TRBV11-2
CASSLGTNEQYF
TGTGCCAGCAGCTTAGGAACCAACGAGCAGTACTTC
>TRBJ1-2|-|-|TRBV7-2
CASSIDRNLRYGYTF
TGTGCCAGCAGCATAGACAGGAACCTTCGGTATGGCTACACCTTC
>TRBJ2-7|-|-|TRBV4-1
CASSQDFQSSYEQYF
TGCGCCAGCAGCCAAGATTTCCAGAGCTCCTACGAGCAGTACTTC
>TRBJ2-5|-|-|TRBV9
CASSVGPEETQYF
TGTGCCAGCAGCGTAGGGCCCGAAGAGACCCAGTACTTC
>TRBJ1-2|-|-|TRBV6-6
CASSLTENNYGYTF
TGTGCCAGCAGTTTAACCGAAAATAACTATGGCTACACCTTC
>TRBJ2-3|TRBD1|-|TRBV5-4
CASSVRQGDAYF
TGTGCCAGCAGCGTACGACAGGGTGATGCGTATTTT
>TRBJ2-1|TRBD2|-|TRBV7-8
CASSFRGTSVYNEQFF
TGTGCCAGCAGCTTCCGCGGGACTAGCGTTTACAATGAGCAGTTCTTC
>TRBJ1-6|TRBD1|-|TRBV7-2
CASSSDRASSSPLHF
TGTGCCAGCAGCTCGGACAGGGCGAGTTCTTCACCCCTCCACTTT
>TRBJ2-7|-|-|TRBV11-3
CASSLWGQGSPFYEQYF
TGTGCCAGCAGCTTATGGGGGCAGGGGTCGCCCTTCTACGAGCAGTACTTC
>TRBJ1-1|-|-|TRBV5-1
CASSSQVNTEAFF
TGCGCCAGCAGCTCACAGGTTAACACTGAAGCTTTCTTT
>TRBJ1-5|-|-|TRBV7-2
CASSFSNQPQHF
TGTGCCAGCAGTTTCTCCAATCAGCCCCAGCATTTT
>TRBJ1-2|-|-|TRBV30
CAWSRGSYGYTF
TGTGCCTGGAGTCGCGGCAGCTATGGCTACACCTTC
>TRBJ1-2|-|-|TRBV19
CASSMLAVFYGYTF
TGTGCCAGTAGTATGTTAGCGGTTTTCTATGGCTACACCTTC
>TRBJ1-1|-|-|TRBV25-1
CASSEYPKNTEAFF
TGTGCCAGCAGTGAATATCCCAAGAACACTGAAGCTTTCTTT
>TRBJ2-2|-|-|TRBV28
CASSFSGEAGELFF
TGTGCCAGCAGCTTTTCCGGGGAGGCCGGGGAGCTGTTTTTT
>TRBJ1-2|-|-|TRBV29-1
CSVEGFGGYTF
TGCAGCGTTGAGGGGTTCGGTGGCTACACCTTC
>TRBJ2-2|TRBD1|-|TRBV6-5
CASSSPDRPGELFF
TGTGCCAGCAGTTCCCCGGACAGGCCCGGGGAGCTGTTTTTT
>TRBJ1-3|-|-|TRBV19
CASRRLHSGNTIYF
TGTGCCAGTAGGCGGTTACACTCTGGAAACACCATATATTTT
>TRBJ2-3|-|-|TRBV28
CASSFSGADTQYF
TGTGCCAGCAGTTTCAGTGGGGCAGATACGCAGTATTTT
>TRBJ2-7|TRBD2|-|TRBV13
CASSDAASGYEQYF
TGTGCCAGCAGCGATGCGGCTAGCGGGTACGAGCAGTACTTC
>TRBJ2-1|TRBD2|-|TRBV4-1
CASSSGLAGTVNEQFF
TGCGCCAGCAGCTCTGGACTAGCGGGAACAGTGAATGAGCAGTTCTTC
>TRBJ2-5|TRBD2|-|TRBV18
CASSPAPSGWETQYF
TGTGCCAGCTCACCGGCGCCTAGCGGGTGGGAGACCCAGTACTTC
>TRBJ2-3|-|-|TRBV5-1
CASSSSSTDTQYF
TGCGCCAGCAGCTCTTCAAGCACAGATACGCAGTATTTT
>TRBJ1-1|TRBD1|-|TRBV5-1
CASSYRQGASEAFF
TGCGCCAGCAGCTATCGACAGGGGGCGTCTGAAGCTTTCTTT
>TRBJ1-2|-|-|TRBV27
CASSTGTWGGYTF
TGTGCCAGCAGTACCGGGACGTGGGGTGGCTACACCTTC
>TRBJ2-5|TRBD2|once|TRBV7-2
CASTPTSGQETQYF
TGTGCCAGCACCCCAACTAGCGGACAAGAGACCCAGTACTTC
>TRBJ1-2|-|-|TRBV9
CASSVAGAGGYTF
TGTGCCAGCAGTGTCGCGGGGGCGGGCGGCTACACCTTC
>TRBJ1-2|-|-|TRBV19
CASSTRDYYGYTF
TGTGCCAGTAGCACCCGGGACTACTATGGCTACACCTTC
>TRBJ1-1|-|once|TRBV6-1
CASSPGHQNTEAFF
TGTGCCAGCAGCCCGGGACACCAGAACACTGAAGCTTTCTTT
>TRBJ1-2|TRBD1|-|TRBV5-1
CASSLVGQGGKANYGYTF
TGCGCCAGCAGCTTGGTAGGACAGGGCGGGAAAGCTAACTATGGCTACACCTTC
>TRBJ1-1|TRBD1|-|TRBV5-1
CASSTGQGNTEAFF
TGCGCCAGCAGCACAGGACAGGGGAACACTGAAGCTTTCTTT
>TRBJ2-7|TRBD2|-|TRBV6-1
CASSTRTSGRYEQYF
TGTGCCAGCAGTACCAGGACTAGCGGGAGATACGAGCAGTACTTC
>TRBJ2-7|TRBD2|-|TRBV6-5
CASSSGGYEQYF
TGTGCCAGCAGTTCCGGGGGGTACGAGCAGTACTTC
>TRBJ2-5|-|few|TRBV11-2
CASSASSAGTQYF
TGTGCCAGCAGCGCATCTTCGGCGGGGACCCAGTACTTC
>TRBJ2-3|-|-|TRBV6-5
CASRGDAISTDTQYF
TGTGCCAGCAGGGGGGACGCGATTAGCACAGATACGCAGTATTTT
>TRBJ1-6|-|-|TRBV28
CASSLGLRGGLGSYNSPLHF
TGTGCCAGCAGTTTAGGTCTCCGTGGAGGCTTGGGCTCCTATAATTCACCCCTCCACTTT